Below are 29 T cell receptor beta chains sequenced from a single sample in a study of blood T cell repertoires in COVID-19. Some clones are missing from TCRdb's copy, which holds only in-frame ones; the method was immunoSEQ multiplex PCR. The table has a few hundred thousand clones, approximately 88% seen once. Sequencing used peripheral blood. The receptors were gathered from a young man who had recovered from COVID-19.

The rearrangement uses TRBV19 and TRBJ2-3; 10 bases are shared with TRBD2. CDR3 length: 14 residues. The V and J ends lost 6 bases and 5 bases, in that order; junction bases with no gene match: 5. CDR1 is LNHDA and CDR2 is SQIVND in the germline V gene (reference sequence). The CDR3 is CASSTSGGGDTQYF. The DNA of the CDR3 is TGTGCCAGTAGCACGAGCGGGGGGGGAGATACGCAGTATTTT.

This CDR3 reads CASSRGTDPAYEQYF. The CDR3 coding sequence is TGCGCCAGCAGCCGGGGGACAGATCCCGCCTACGAGCAGTACTTC. The chain uses TRBV5-1 and TRBJ2-7, with D tentatively TRBD1 (7 bases). V lost 4 bases and J 2 bases, leaving 16 bases between the germline ends. Germline V gives CDR1 SGHRS, CDR2 YFSETQ. The CDR3 totals 15 residues.

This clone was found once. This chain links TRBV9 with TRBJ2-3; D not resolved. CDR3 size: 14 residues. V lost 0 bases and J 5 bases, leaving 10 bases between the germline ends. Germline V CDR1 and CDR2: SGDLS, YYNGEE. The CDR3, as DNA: TGTGCCAGCAGCGTAGGAGGCCATATAGATACGCAGTATTTT. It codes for CASSVGGHIDTQYF.

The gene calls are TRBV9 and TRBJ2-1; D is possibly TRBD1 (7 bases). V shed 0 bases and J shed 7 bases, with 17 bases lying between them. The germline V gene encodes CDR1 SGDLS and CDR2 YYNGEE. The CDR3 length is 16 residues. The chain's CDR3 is CASSVGGRAGGNEQFF. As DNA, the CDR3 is TGTGCCAGCAGCGTAGGAGGTCGGGCAGGGGGGAATGAGCAGTTCTTC. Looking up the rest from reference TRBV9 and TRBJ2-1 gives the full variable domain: DSGVTQTPKHLITATGQRVTLRCSPRSGDLSVYWYQQSLDQGLQFLIQYYNGEERAKGNILERFSAQQFPDLHSELNLSSLELGDSALYFCASSVGGRAGGNEQFFGPGTRLTVL.

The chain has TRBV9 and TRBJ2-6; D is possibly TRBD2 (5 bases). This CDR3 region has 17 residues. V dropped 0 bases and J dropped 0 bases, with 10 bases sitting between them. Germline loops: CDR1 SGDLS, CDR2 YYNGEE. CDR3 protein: CASSVAPAGSGANVLTF. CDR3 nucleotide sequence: TGTGCCAGCAGCGTAGCTCCGGCGGGCTCTGGGGCCAACGTCCTGACTTTC.

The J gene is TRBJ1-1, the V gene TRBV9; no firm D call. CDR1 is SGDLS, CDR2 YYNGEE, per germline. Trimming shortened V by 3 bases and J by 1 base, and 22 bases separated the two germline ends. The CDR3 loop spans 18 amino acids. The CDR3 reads CASSARPKDPAGNTEAFF. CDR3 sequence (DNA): TGTGCCAGCAGCGCTCGCCCTAAGGACCCCGCGGGGAACACTGAAGCTTTCTTT.

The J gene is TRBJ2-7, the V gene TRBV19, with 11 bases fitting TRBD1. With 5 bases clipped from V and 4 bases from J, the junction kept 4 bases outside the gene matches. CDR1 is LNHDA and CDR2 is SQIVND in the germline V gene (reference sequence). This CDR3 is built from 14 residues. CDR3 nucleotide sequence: TGTGCCAGTAGTGCCGGGACAGGGGGTTACGAGCAGTACTTC. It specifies CASSAGTGGYEQYF.

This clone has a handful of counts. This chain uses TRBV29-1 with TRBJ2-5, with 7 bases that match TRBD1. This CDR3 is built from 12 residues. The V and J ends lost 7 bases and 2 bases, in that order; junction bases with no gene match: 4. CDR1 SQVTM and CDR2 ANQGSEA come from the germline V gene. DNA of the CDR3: TGCAGCGCCGGGACAGTACAAGAGACCCAGTACTTC. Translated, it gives CSAGTVQETQYF.

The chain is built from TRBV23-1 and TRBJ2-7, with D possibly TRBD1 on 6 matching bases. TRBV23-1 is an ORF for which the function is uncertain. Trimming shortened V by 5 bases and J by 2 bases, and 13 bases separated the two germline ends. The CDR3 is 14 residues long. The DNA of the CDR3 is TGCGCCAGCAGTACCAGGGGCTCAACCTACGAGCAGTACTTC. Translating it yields CASSTRGSTYEQYF.

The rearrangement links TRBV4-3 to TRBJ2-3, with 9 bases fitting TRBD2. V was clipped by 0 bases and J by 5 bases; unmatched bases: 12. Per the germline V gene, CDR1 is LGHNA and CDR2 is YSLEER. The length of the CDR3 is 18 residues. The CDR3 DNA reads TGCGCCAGCAGCCAAGATGCCCTTAGCGGGGGTGAGGGAGATACGCAGTATTTT. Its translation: CASSQDALSGGEGDTQYF.

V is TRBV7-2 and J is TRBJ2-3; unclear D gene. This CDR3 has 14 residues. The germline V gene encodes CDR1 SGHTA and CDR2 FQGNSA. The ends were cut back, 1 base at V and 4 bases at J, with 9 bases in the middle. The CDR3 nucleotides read TGTGCCAGCAGCTTAGGTGGGCCCCCAGATACGCAGTATTTT. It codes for CASSLGGPPDTQYF.

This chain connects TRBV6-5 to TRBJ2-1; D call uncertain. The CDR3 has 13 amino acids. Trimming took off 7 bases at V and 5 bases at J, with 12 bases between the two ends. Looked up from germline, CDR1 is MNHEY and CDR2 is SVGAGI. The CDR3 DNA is TGTGCCAGCAACCCCTACCTAGACAATGAGCAGTTCTTC. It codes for CASNPYLDNEQFF.

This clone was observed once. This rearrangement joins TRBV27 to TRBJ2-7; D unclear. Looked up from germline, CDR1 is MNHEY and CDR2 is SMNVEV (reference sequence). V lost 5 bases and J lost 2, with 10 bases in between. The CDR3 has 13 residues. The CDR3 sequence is CASSPRSPYEQYF. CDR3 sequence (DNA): TGTGCCAGCAGTCCCCGGTCCCCCTACGAGCAGTACTTC.

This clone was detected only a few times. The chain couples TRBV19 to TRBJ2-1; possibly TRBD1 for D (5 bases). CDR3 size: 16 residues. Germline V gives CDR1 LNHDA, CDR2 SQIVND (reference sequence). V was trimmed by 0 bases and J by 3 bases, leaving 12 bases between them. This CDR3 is CASSIDPLQGYNEQFF. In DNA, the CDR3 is TGTGCCAGTAGTATAGATCCTCTCCAGGGCTACAATGAGCAGTTCTTC.

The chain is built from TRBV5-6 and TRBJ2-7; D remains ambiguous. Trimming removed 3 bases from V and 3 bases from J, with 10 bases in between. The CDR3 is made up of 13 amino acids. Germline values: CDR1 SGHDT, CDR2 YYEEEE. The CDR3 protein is CASSSLVDYEQYF. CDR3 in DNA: TGTGCCAGCAGCTCGTTAGTCGACTACGAGCAGTACTTC.

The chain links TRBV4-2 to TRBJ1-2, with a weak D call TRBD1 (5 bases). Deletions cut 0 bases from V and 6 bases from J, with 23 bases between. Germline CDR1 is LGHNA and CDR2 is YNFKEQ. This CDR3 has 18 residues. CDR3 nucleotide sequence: TGTGCCAGCAGCCAAGATTCCGAGGGACTTATGGTGATACATGGCTACACCTTC. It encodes CASSQDSEGLMVIHGYTF.

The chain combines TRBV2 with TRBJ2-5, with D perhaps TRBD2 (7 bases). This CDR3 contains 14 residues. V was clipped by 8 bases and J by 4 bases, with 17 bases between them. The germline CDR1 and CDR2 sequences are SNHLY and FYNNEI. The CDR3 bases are TGTGCCAGCTCCGGGGGCGGGAGACGAGAGACCCAGTACTTC. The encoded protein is CASSGGGRRETQYF.

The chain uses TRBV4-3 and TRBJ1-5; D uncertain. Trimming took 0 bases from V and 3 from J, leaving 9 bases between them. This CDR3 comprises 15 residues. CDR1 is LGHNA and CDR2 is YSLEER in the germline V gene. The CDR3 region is CASSQEESPNQPQHF. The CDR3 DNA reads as TGCGCCAGCAGCCAAGAGGAGTCACCCAATCAGCCCCAGCATTTT.

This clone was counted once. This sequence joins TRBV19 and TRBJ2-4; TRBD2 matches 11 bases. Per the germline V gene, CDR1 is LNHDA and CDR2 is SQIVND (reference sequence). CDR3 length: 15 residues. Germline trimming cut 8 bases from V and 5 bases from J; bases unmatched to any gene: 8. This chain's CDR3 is CASRLAGGPENIQYF. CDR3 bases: TGTGCCAGTCGCCTAGCGGGGGGCCCTGAAAACATTCAGTACTTC. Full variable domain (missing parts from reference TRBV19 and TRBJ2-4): DGGITQSPKYLFRKEGQNVTLSCEQNLNHDAMYWYRQDPGQGLRLIYYSQIVNDFQKGDIAEGYSVSREKKESFPLTVTSAQKNPTAFYLCASRLAGGPENIQYFGAGTRLSVL.

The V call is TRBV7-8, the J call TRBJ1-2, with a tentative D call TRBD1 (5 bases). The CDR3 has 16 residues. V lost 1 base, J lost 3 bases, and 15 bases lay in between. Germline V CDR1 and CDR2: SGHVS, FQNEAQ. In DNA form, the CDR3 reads TGTGCCAGCAGCTTAGGAACAGGTTTAAACGACTATGGCTACACCTTC. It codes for CASSLGTGLNDYGYTF.

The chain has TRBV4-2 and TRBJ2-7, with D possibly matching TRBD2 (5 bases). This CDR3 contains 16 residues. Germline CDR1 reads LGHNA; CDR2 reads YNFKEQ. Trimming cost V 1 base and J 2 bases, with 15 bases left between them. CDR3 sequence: CASSQGTGSRPYEQYF. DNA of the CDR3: TGTGCCAGCAGCCAAGGAACGGGATCGCGTCCCTACGAGCAGTACTTC.

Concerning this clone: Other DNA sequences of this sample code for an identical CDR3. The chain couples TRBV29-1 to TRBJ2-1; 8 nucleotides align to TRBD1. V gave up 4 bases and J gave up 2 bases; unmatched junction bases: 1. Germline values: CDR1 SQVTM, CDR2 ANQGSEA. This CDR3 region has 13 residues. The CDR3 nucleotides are TGCAGCGTTGCGGGACAGGCCTACAATGAGCAGTTCTTC. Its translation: CSVAGQAYNEQFF.

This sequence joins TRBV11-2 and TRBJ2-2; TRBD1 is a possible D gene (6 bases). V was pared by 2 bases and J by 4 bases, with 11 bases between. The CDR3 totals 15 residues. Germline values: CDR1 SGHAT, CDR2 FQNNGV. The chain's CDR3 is CASSLNRVTTGELFF. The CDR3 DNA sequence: TGTGCCAGCAGCTTAAACAGGGTTACCACCGGGGAGCTGTTTTTT.

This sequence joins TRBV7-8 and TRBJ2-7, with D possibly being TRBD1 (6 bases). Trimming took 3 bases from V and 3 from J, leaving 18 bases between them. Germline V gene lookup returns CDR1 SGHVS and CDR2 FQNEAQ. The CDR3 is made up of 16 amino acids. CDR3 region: CASSFPRTADNYEQYF. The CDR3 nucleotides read TGTGCCAGCAGCTTCCCTAGGACAGCGGACAACTACGAGCAGTACTTC.

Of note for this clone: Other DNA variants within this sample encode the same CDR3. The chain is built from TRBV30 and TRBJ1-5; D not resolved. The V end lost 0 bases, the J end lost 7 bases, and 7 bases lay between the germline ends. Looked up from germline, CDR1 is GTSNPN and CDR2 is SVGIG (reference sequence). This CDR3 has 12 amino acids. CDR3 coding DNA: TGTGCCTGGAGTGTACAATCCCAGCCCCAGCATTTT. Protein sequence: CAWSVQSQPQHF.

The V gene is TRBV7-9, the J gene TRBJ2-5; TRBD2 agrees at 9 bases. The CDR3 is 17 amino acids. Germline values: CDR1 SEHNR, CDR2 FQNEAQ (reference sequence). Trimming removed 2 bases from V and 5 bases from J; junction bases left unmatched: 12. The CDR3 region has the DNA TGTGCCAGCAGCTTACGGGCGGCTAGCGGGAAGAGGGAGACCCAGTACTTC. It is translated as CASSLRAASGKRETQYF.

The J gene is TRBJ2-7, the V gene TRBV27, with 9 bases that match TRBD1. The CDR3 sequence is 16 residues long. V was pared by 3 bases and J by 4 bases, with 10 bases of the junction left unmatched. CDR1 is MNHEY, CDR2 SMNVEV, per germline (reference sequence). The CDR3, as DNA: TGTGCCAGCAGTTTGGCCCCGGGACAGGGTAGGTACGAGCAGTACTTC. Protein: CASSLAPGQGRYEQYF.

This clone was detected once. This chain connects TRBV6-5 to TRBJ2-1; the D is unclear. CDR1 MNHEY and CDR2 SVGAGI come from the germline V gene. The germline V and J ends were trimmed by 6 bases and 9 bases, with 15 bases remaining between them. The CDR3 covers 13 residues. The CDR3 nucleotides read TGTGCCAGCAGATCTTTAGCCGCGGTTGAGCAGTTCTTC. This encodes CASRSLAAVEQFF.

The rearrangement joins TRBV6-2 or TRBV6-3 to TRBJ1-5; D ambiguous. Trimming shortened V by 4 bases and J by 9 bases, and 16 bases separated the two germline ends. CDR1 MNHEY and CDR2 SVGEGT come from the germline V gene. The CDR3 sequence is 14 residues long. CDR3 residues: CASSSTPQVSPQHF. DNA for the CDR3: TGTGCCAGCAGTTCGACACCTCAGGTTTCGCCCCAGCATTTT.